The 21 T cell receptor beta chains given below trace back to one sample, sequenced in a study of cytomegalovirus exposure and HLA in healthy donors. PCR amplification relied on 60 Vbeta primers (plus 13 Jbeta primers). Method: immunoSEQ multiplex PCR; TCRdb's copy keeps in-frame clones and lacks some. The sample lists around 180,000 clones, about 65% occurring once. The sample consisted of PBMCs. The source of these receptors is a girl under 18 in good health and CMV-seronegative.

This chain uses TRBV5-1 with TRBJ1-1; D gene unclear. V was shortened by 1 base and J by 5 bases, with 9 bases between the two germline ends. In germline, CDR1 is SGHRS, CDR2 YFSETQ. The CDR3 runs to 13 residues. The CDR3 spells CASSLTGDTEAFF. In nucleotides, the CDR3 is TGCGCCAGCAGCTTGACCGGGGATACTGAAGCTTTCTTT.

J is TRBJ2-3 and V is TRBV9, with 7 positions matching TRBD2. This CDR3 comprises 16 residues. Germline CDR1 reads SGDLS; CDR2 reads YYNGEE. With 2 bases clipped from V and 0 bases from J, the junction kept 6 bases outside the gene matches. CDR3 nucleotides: TGTGCCAGCAGCGTTCCTCTAGCGGCTAGCACAGATACGCAGTATTTT. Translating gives CASSVPLAASTDTQYF.

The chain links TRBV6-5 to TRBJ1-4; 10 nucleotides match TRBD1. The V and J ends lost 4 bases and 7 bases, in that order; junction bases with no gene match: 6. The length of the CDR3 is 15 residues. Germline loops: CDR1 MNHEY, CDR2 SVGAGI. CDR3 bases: TGTGCCAGCAGTTCCCCCGACAGGGGGCTTGAAAAACTGTTTTTT. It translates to CASSSPDRGLEKLFF.

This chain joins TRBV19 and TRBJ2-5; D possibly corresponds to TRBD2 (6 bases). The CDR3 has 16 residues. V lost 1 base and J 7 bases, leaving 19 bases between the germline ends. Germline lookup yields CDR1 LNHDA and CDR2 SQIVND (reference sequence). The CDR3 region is CASSIGPIGGVGTQYF. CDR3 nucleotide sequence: TGTGCCAGTAGTATAGGGCCAATCGGAGGGGTAGGGACCCAGTACTTC.

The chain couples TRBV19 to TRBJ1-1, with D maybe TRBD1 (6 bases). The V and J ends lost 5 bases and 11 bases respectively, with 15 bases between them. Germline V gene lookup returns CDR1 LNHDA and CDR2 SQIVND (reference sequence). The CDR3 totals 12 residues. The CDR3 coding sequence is TGTGCCAGTAGTCCTGACAGGACGGTCGCTTTCTTT. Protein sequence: CASSPDRTVAFF.

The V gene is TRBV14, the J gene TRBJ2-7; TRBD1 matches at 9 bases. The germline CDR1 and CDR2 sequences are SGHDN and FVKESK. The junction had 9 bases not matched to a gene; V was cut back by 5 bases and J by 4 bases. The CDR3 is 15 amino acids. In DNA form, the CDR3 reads TGTGCCAGCAGCGGAGGGGGACAGGGATCGTACGAGCAGTACTTC. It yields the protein CASSGGGQGSYEQYF.

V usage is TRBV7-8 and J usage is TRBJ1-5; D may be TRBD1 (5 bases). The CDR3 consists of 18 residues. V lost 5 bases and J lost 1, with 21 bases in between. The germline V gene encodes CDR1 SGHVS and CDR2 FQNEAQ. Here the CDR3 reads CASSLIQGAGSSNQPQHF. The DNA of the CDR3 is TGTGCCAGCAGCCTTATCCAAGGGGCCGGGTCGAGCAATCAGCCCCAGCATTTT.

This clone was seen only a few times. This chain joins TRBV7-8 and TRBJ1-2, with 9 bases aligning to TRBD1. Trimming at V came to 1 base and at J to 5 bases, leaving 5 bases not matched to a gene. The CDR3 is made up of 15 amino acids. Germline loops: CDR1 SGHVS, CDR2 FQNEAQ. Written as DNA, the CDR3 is TGTGCCAGCAGCTTAGGTTGGGACAGGGAGTATGGCTACACCTTC. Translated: CASSLGWDREYGYTF.

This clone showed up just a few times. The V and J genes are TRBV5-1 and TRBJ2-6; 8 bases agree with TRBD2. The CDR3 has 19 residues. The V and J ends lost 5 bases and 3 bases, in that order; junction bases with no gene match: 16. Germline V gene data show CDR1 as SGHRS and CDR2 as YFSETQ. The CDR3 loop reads CASSSPPWRGEVGANVLTF. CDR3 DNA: TGCGCCAGCAGTTCCCCGCCTTGGCGGGGGGAAGTTGGGGCCAACGTCCTGACTTTC.

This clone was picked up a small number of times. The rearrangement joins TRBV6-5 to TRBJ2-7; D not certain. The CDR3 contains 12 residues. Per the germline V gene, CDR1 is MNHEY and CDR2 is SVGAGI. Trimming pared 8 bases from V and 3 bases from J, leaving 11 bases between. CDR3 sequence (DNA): TGTGCCAGCGTCAATACATTCTACGAGCAGTACTTC. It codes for CASVNTFYEQYF.

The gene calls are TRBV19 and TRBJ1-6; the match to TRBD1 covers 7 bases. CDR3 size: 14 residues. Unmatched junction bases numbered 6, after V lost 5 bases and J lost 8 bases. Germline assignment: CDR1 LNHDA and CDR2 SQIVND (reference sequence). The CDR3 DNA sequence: TGTGCCAGTAGTGTGACAGGGACGCATTCACCCCTCCACTTT. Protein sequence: CASSVTGTHSPLHF.

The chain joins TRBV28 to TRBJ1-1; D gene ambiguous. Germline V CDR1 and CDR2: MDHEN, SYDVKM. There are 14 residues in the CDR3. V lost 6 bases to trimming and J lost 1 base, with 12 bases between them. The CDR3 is CASSPTYKNTEAFF. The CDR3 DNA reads TGTGCCAGCAGCCCGACTTACAAGAACACTGAAGCTTTCTTT. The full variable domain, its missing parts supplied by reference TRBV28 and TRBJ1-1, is DVKVTQSSRYLVKRTGEKVFLECVQDMDHENMFWYRQDPGLGLRLIYFSYDVKMKEKGDIPEGYSVSREKKERFSLILESASTNQTSMYLCASSPTYKNTEAFFGQGTRLTVV.

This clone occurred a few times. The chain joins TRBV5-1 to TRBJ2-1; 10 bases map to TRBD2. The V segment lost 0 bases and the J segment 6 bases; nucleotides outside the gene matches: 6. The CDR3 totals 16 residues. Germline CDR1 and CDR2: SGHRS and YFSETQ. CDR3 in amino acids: CASSLVPAGGGNEQFF. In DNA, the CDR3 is TGCGCCAGCAGCTTGGTCCCAGCGGGGGGGGGCAATGAGCAGTTCTTC.

CDR3 loop: CASSLLSQGAGEQYF. Written as DNA, the CDR3 is TGTGCCAGCAGCCTTCTGTCTCAGGGGGCGGGTGAGCAGTACTTC. J is TRBJ2-7 and V is TRBV7-9; 8 bases match TRBD1. The V gene's germline CDR1 is SEHNR and CDR2 FQNEAQ (reference sequence). Germline trimming cut 5 bases from V and 7 bases from J; bases unmatched to any gene: 13. The CDR3 spans 15 residues.

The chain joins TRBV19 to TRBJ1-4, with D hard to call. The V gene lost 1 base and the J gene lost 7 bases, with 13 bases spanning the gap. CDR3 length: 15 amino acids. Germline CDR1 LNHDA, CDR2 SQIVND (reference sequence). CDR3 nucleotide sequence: TGTGCCAGTAGTATAGGGGCAGCTGGTATTGAAAAACTGTTTTTT. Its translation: CASSIGAAGIEKLFF.

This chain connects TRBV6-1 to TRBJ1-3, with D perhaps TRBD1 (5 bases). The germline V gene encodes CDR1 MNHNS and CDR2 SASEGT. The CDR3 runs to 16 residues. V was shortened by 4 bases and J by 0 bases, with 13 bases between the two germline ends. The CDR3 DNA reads TGTGCCAGCAGTGTGTCGACAGACTTCTCTGGAAACACCATATATTTT. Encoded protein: CASSVSTDFSGNTIYF.

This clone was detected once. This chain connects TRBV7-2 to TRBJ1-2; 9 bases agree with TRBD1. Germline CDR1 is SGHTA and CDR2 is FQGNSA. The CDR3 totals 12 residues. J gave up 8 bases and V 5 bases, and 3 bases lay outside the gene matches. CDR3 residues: CASSPGQGGYTF. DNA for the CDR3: TGTGCCAGCAGCCCGGGACAGGGCGGCTACACCTTC. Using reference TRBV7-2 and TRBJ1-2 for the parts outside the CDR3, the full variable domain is GAGVSQSPSNKVTEKGKDVELRCDPISGHTALYWYRQSLGQGLEFLIYFQGNSAPDKSGLPSDRFSAERTGGSVSTLTIQRTQQEDSAVYLCASSPGQGGYTFGSGTRLTVV.

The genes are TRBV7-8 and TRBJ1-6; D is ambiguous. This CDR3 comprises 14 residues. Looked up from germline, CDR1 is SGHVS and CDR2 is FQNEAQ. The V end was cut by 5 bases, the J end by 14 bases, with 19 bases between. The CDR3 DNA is TGTGCCAGCAGCACCCGTGACCCCCGCGGGACCCTCCACTTT. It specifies CASSTRDPRGTLHF.

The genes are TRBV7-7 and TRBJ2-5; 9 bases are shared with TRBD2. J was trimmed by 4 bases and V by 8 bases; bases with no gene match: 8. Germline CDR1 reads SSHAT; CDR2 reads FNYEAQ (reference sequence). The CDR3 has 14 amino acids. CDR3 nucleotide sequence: TGTGCCAGCGGGCAGGGCGGGGGGGCAGAGACCCAGTACTTC. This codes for CASGQGGGAETQYF. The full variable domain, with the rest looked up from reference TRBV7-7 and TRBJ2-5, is GAGVSQSPRYKVTKRGQDVTLRCDPISSHATLYWYQQALGQGPEFLTYFNYEAQPDKSGLPSDRFSAERPEGSISTLTIQRTEQRDSAMYRCASGQGGGAETQYFGPGTRLLVL.

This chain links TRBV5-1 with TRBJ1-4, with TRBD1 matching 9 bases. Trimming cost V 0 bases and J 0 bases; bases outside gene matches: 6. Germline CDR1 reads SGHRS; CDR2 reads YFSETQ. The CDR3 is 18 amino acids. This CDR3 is CASSLARDRAATNEKLFF. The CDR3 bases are TGCGCCAGCAGCTTGGCCCGGGACAGGGCTGCAACTAATGAAAAACTGTTTTTT.

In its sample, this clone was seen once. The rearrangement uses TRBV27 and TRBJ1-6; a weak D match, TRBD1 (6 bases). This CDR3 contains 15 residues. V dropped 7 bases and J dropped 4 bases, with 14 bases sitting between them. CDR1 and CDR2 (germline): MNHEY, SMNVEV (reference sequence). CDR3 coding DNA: TGTGCCAGCACCCTCCGGACAGATTATAATTCACCCCTCCACTTT. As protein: CASTLRTDYNSPLHF.